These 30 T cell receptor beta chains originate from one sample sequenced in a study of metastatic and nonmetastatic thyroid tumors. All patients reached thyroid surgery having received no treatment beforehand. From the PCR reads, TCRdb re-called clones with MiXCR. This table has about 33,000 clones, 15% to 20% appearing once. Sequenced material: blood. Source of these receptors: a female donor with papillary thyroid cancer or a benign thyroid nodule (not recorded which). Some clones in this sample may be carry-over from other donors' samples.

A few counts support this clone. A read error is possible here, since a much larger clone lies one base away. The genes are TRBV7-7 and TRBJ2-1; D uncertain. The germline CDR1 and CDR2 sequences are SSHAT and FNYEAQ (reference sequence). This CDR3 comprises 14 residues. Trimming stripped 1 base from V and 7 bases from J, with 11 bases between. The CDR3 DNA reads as TGTGCCAGCAGCTTAGACAGTGCAAGTAATGAGCAGTTCTTC. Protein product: CASSLDSASNEQFF.

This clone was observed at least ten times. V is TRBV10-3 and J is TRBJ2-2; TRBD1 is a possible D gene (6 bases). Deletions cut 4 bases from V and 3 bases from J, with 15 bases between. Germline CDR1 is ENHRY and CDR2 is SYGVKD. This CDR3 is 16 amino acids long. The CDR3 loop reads CAISGQVPPYTGELFF. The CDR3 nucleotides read TGTGCCATCAGTGGACAGGTCCCCCCTTACACCGGGGAGCTGTTTTTT.

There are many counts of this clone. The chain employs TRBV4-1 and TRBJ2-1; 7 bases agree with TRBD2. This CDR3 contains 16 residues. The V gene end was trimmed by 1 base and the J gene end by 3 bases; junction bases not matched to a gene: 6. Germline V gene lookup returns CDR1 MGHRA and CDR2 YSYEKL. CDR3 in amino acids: CASSQVRLAVYNEQFF. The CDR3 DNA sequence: TGCGCCAGCAGCCAAGTGCGCCTAGCGGTCTACAATGAGCAGTTCTTC.

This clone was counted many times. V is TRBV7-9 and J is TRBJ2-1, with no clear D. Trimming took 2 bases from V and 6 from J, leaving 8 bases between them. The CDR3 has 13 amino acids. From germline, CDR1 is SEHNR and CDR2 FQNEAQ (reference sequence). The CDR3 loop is CASSLNSLNEQFF. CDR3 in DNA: TGTGCCAGCAGCTTAAACTCCCTCAATGAGCAGTTCTTC.

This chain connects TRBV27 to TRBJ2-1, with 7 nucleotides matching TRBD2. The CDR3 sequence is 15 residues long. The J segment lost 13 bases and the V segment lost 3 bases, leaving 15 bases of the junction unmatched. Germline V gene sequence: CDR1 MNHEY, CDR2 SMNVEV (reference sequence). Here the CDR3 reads CASSFSAGVGNYQFF. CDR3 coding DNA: TGTGCCAGCAGTTTCTCCGCGGGAGTGGGTAATTATCAGTTCTTC.

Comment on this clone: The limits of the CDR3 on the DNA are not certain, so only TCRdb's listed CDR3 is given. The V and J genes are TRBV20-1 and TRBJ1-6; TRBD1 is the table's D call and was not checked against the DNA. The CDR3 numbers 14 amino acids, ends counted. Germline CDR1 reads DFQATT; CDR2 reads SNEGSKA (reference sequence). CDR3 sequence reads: CSASVGAGNSPLHF.

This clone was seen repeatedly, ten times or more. The CDR3 loop reads CASLTRGVSYNSPLHF. CDR3 sequence (DNA): TGTGCCAGCCTTACTCGGGGGGTCTCCTATAATTCACCCCTCCACTTT. This chain uses TRBV28 with TRBJ1-6; D may be TRBD1 (5 bases). This CDR3 is 16 amino acids long. The V end lost 8 bases, the J end lost 0 bases, and 14 bases lay between the germline ends. Germline assignment: CDR1 MDHEN and CDR2 SYDVKM.

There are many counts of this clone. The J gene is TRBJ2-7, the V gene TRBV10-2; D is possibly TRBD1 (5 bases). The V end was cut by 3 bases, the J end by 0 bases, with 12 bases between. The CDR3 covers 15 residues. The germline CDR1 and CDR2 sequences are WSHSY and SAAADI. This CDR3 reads CASSDSRDSSYEQYF. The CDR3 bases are TGCGCCAGCAGTGATAGTCGTGACAGCTCCTACGAGCAGTACTTC.

Written as DNA, the CDR3 is TGCGCCAGCGGCAGTGGGTACGGGGAGCTGTTTTTT. Its translation: CASGSGYGELFF. The gene calls are TRBV5-1 and TRBJ2-2, with D uncertain. The CDR3 has 12 residues. V lost 7 bases to trimming and J lost 7 bases, with 11 bases between them. Per germline, CDR1 SGHRS and CDR2 YFSETQ.

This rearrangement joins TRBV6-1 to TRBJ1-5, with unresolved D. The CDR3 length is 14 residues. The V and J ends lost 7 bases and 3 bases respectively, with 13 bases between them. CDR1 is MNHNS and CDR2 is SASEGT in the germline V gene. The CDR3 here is CASNKCSINQPQHF. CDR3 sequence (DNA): TGTGCCAGCAACAAGTGTAGTATCAATCAGCCCCAGCATTTT.

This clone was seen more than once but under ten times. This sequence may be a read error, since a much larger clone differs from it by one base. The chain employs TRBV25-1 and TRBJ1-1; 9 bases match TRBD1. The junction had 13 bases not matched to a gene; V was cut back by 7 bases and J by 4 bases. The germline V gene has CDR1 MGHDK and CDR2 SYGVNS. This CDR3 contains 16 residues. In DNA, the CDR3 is TGTGCCAGCATACCCGGGACAGGGACGGGGATCACTGAAGCTTTCTTT. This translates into CASIPGTGTGITEAFF.

The CDR3 here is CATSGSTGGDNEQFF. Here the CDR3 DNA reads TGTGCCACCAGCGGAAGCACAGGGGGGGACAATGAGCAGTTCTTC. The chain employs TRBV15 and TRBJ2-1, with D possibly TRBD1 on 8 matching bases. The CDR3 is made up of 15 amino acids. Germline V gene lookup returns CDR1 LNHNV and CDR2 YYDKDF (reference sequence). Trimming cost V 5 bases and J 5 bases, with 16 bases left between them.

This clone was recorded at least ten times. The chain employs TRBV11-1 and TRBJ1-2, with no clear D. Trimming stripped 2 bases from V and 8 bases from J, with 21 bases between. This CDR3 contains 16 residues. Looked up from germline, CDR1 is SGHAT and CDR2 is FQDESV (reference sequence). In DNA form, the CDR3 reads TGTGCCAGCAGCTTATTGACGTCTGCTCTTCTAGAGGGCTACACCTTC. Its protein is CASSLLTSALLEGYTF.

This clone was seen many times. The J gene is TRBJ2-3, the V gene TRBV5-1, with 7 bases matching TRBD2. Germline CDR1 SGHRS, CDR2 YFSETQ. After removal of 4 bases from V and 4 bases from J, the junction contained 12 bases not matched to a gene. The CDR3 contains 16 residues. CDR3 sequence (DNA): TGCGCCAGCAGCCCCATTCCTGGCGGGAGCGCAGATACGCAGTATTTT. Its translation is CASSPIPGGSADTQYF.

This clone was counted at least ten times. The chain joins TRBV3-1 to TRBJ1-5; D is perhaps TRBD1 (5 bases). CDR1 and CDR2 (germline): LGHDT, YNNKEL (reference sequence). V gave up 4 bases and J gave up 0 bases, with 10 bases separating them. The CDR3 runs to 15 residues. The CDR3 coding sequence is TGTGCCAGCAGCCCGACAGTCAATAGCAATCAGCCCCAGCATTTT. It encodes CASSPTVNSNQPQHF.

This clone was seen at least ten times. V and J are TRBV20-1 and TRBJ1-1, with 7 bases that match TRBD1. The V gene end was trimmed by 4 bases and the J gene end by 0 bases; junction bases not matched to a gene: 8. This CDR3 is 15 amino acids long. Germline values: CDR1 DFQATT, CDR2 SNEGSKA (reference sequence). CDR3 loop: CSATPGQTMNTEAFF. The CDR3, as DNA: TGCAGTGCTACTCCGGGACAGACCATGAACACTGAAGCTTTCTTT.

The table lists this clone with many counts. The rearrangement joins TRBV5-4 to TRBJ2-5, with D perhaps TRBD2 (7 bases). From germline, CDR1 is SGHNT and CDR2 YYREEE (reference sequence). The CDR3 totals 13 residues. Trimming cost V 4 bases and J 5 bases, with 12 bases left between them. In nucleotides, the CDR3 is TGTGCCAGCAGCCGGGGGGCCTGGGAGACCCAGTACTTC. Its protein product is CASSRGAWETQYF.

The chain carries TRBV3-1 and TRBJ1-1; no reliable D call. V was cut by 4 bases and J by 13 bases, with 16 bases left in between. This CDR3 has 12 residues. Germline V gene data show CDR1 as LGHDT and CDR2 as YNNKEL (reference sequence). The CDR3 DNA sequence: TGTGCCAGCAGCCCCGACACGGGATGGGATTTCTTT. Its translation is CASSPDTGWDFF.

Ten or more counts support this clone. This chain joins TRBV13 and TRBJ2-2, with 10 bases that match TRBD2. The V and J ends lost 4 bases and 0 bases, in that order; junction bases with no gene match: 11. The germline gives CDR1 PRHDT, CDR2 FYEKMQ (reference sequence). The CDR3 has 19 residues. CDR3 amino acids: CASSWRLAGGEANTGELFF. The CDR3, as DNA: TGTGCCAGCAGCTGGAGACTAGCGGGCGGAGAGGCGAACACCGGGGAGCTGTTTTTT.

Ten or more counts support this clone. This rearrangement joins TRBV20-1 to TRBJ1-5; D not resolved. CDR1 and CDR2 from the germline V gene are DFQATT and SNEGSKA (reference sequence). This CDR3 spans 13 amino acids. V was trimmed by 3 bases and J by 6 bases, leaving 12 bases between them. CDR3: CSARLGGSQPQHF. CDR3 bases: TGCAGTGCTAGGTTGGGTGGATCTCAGCCCCAGCATTTT.

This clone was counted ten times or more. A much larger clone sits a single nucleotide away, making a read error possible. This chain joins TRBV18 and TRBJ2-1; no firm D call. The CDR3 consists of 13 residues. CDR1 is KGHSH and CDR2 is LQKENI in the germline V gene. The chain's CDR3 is CASSPAGWNGQFF. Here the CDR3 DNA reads TGTGCCAGCTCACCAGCAGGATGGAATGGGCAGTTCTTC.

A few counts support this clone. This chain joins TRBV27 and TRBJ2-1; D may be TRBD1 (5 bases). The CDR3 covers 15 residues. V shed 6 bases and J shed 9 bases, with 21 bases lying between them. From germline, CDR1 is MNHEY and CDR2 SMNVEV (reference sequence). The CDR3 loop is CASRGRVSAGPEQFF. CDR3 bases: TGTGCCAGCAGGGGCAGGGTCTCCGCCGGGCCTGAGCAGTTCTTC.

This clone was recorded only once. DNA for the CDR3: TGTGCCAGCATCTGGGCACGGAGCAATTCACCCCTCCACTTT. Protein: CASIWARSNSPLHF. The chain is built from TRBV2 and TRBJ1-6; D uncertain. Germline assignment: CDR1 SNHLY and CDR2 FYNNEI. V lost 7 bases, J lost 7 bases, and 14 bases lay in between. The CDR3 totals 14 residues.

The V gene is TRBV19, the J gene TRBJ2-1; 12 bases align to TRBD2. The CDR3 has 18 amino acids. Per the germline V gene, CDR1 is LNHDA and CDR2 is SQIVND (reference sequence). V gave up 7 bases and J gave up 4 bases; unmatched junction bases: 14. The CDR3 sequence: CASTHRTSGAQGYNEQFF. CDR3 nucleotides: TGTGCCAGTACGCATAGGACTAGCGGGGCTCAGGGTTACAATGAGCAGTTCTTC.

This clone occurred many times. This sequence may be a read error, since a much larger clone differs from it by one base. The CDR3 nucleotides read TGCGCCGGCAGCCAAGGAGAGGACGGTTCACCCCTCCACTTT. Protein product: CAGSQGEDGSPLHF. The genes are TRBV4-3 and TRBJ1-6; D gene unclear. The CDR3 totals 14 residues. Germline values: CDR1 LGHNA, CDR2 YSLEER.

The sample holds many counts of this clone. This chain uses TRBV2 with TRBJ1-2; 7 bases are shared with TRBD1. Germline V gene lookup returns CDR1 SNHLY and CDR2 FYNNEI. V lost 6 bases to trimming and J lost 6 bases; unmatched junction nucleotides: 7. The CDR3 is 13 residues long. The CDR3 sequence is CASRRGQANGYTF. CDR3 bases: TGTGCCAGCAGAAGAGGACAGGCCAATGGCTACACCTTC. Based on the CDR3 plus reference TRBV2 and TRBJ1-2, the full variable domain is EPEVTQTPSHQVTQMGQEVILRCVPISNHLYFYWYRQILGQKVEFLVSFYNNEISEKSEIFDDQFSVERPDGSNFTLKIRSTKLEDSAMYFCASRRGQANGYTFGSGTRLTVV.

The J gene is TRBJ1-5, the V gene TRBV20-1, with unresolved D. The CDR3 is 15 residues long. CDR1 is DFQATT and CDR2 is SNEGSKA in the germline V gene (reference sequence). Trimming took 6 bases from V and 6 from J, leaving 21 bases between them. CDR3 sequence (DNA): TGCAGTGCCAAGAAGGGCGGGGTCGGGAGTCAGCCCCAGCATTTT. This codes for CSAKKGGVGSQPQHF.

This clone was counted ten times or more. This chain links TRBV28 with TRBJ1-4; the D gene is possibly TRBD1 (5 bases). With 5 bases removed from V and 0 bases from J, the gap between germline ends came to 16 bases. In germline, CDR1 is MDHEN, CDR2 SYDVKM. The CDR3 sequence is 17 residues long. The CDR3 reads CASSPSTEYTTNEKLFF. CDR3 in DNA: TGTGCCAGCAGTCCATCGACAGAATACACAACTAATGAAAAACTGTTTTTT.

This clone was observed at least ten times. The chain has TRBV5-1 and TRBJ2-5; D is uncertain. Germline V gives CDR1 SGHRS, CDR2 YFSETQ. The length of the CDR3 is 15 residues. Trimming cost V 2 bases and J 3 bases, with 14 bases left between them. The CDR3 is CASSLRVTAKETQYF. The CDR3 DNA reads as TGCGCCAGCAGCTTACGAGTTACCGCCAAAGAGACCCAGTACTTC.

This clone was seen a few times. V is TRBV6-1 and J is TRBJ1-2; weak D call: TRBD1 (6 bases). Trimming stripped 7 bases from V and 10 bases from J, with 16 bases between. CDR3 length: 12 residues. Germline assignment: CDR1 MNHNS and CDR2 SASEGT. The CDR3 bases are TGTGCCAGCACCCAACAGGGAATGGCCTACACCTTC. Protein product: CASTQQGMAYTF.